This T cell receptor beta chain was profiled in a study of technical replicates of blood from a few donors (dated by TCRdb to the late 2010s). The library was produced with the immunoSEQ multiplex PCR assay. This immuneACCESS table, as held by TCRdb, lists in-frame sequences with V and J called but not all clones. Of the missing ones, under half trace to an unresolved V gene in checked studies; the others have no known cause. For this sample the table gives tens of thousands of clones, of which roughly 97% were detected only once. Of the sample, more than 0.15% falls within the top ten clones. From the germline V gene (reference sequence), CDR1 is PRHDT and CDR2 is FYEKMQ. The CDR3, from cysteine to phenylalanine, totals 12 residues. CDR3 DNA is the only sequence kept; it has 36 bases, read in frame from the first base. The germline ends are 7 bases apart after V is trimmed by 1 base and J by 6 bases.

A note on this clone: Its specific antigen is unknown. There are no base qualities to consult, and no much larger clone falls within one base.

Sequenced material: T cells isolated from PBMCs. This sequence was found in a human donor in good health. The receptor chain draws on TRBV13 and TRBJ2-7, and perhaps TRBD1 as D gene, on 5 matching bases. The DNA sequence reads TGTGCCAGCAGCTTAGTTGGGGCCGAGCAGTACTTC. Protein translation: CASSLVGAEQYF.